This entry describes one T cell receptor beta chain. It has no known antigen specificity. Base quality data are lacking; no much larger clone is found one base away. To sequence the TCRbeta CDR3 region, genomic DNA was isolated from the sorted cells. The immunoSEQ Assay was used to sequence the TCRbeta CDR3 regions. TCRdb re-hosts the immuneACCESS table, in-frame sequences only. Its copies lack some clones; in the studies checked, an unresolved V gene accounts for under half of them, and the cause for the rest is not known. The sample table lists 65,000 to 80,000 clones, roughly nine tenths of them with a count of one. Clones ranked in the top ten supply 10% to 15% of the sample. The trial excluded patients who had a history of autoimmune disease or were on systemic immunosuppression. Peripheral blood for TCR sequencing was collected from all dose cohorts at baseline, on cycle 4 day 1, and on cycle 7 day 1. Samples were obtained from an open-label, multicenter, first-in-human phase I dose-escalation trial of ivuxolimab. Adults with locally advanced or metastatic melanoma, renal cell, hepatocellular, or head and neck squamous cell carcinoma were enrolled in the trial. Before TCR sequencing, CD4+ T cells and CD8+ T cells from peripheral blood were sorted into separate populations.

Trimming leaves V shorter by 10 bases and J shorter by 6 bases, with the junction holding 2 bases beyond the gene matches. Looking up the germline V gene yields CDR1 MGHRA and CDR2 YSYEKL. Its CDR3 holds 12 amino acids, cysteine through phenylalanine. Only the CDR3 part of the read is kept: 36 bases, read in frame from the first base. These data are taken from a study of OX40 agonist ivuxolimab in advanced cancers. At the level of the whole study: Ivuxolimab, which targeted the costimulatory receptor OX40 (CD134), was an agonistic, fully human IgG2 monoclonal antibody. Patients were allowed to have had prior anti-PD-1, anti-PD-L1 or anti-CTLA-4 therapy, and approximately 40% of the dose-escalation patients had previously received checkpoint inhibitors. Peripheral TCRbeta sequencing was intended to test whether TCR sequence diversity was altered and clonal T-cell expansion was caused by ivuxolimab. Of the approximately 50 dose-escalation patients, hepatocellular carcinoma was present in about 20, melanoma in roughly 15, renal cell carcinoma in 9 and head and neck cancer in 9. Intravenous ivuxolimab was administered to patients every 2 weeks at six dose levels: 0.01, 0.1, 0.3, 1.5, 3 and 10 mg/kg. Partial responses occurred in three dose-escalation patients, of whom one had hepatocellular carcinoma and two had cutaneous melanoma. The paper covers the monotherapy dose-escalation part of the phase I ivuxolimab trial, which included N ≈ 50 patients. In the dose-escalation cohort, around four fifths of patients were male, and the mean age was around 60 years, with a range of 23 to 79. What the authors observed across the whole study: After ivuxolimab, expanded clones were on average more numerous among CD8+ T cells than among CD4+ T cells. In the 0.1-3.0 mg/kg groups, partial responders were among the patients with the lowest normalized peripheral clonal expansion, particularly in CD8+ T cells. The antigen specificity of the peripheral T cells that underwent clonal expansion was not determined. Clonal expansion of both CD4+ and CD8+ blood T cells was observed from baseline to week 6 at doses 0.1 to 3.0 mg/kg. Low levels of normalized T-cell clonal expansion were also seen in some nonresponding patients.

The starting material was CD4+ or CD8+ T cells sorted from blood, obtained in a trial of the OX40 agonist ivuxolimab. The chain employs TRBV4-1 and TRBJ2-2, and 10 bases in between align with TRBD1. The receptor's source is an adult with an advanced solid tumor such as melanoma, head and neck, liver or kidney cancer. The base sequence is TGCGCCATCGGACAGGGGGCCGGGGAGCTGTTTTTT. It codes for CAIGQGAGELFF.